The 20 T cell receptor beta chains in this list originate from one sample, sequenced in a study of blood T cell repertoires in COVID-19. This table comes from immunoSEQ multiplex PCR, and its TCRdb copy is limited to in-frame clones, with some not included. The sample shows under 85,000 clones, around 83% of them seen only once. Input material: peripheral blood. These receptors were taken from a man older than 75 with active or convalescent COVID-19.

This clone occurred once. The gene calls are TRBV10-1 and TRBJ1-6; no reliable D call. The germline gives CDR1 WNHNN, CDR2 SYGVQD (reference sequence). This CDR3 comprises 13 residues. The V and J ends lost 4 bases and 7 bases respectively, with 8 bases between them. The DNA for the CDR3 is TGCGCCAGCAGTGCTGGCTTAAATTCACCCCTCCACTTT. It is translated as CASSAGLNSPLHF.

The genes are TRBV18 and TRBJ2-2; D perhaps matches TRBD1 (6 bases). Germline values: CDR1 KGHSH, CDR2 LQKENI. V was cut by 0 bases and J by 5 bases, with 10 bases left in between. The CDR3 is 15 amino acids. The CDR3 DNA reads as TGTGCCAGCTCACCACCGAACAGGGTAACCGGGGAGCTGTTTTTT. It yields the protein CASSPPNRVTGELFF.

V gene TRBV6-2 or TRBV6-3 combines with J gene TRBJ1-2; 8 bases map to TRBD1. With 1 base clipped from V and 1 base from J, the junction kept 11 bases outside the gene matches. The germline CDR1 and CDR2 sequences are MNHEY and SVGEGT. There are 18 residues in the CDR3. CDR3 residues: CASSYFPGTGHINYGYTF. The DNA for the CDR3 is TGTGCCAGCAGTTACTTCCCGGGGACAGGCCATATTAACTATGGCTACACCTTC.

The rearrangement uses TRBV7-3 and TRBJ1-1; no definite D call. This CDR3 contains 12 residues. Germline V gene data show CDR1 as SGHTA and CDR2 as FQGTGA. V lost 5 bases to trimming and J lost 0 bases, with 4 bases between them. CDR3 nucleotides: TGTGCCAGCAGCAACATGAACACTGAAGCTTTCTTT. Its translation is CASSNMNTEAFF.

The V call is TRBV7-9, the J call TRBJ1-2, with TRBD1 matching 9 bases. This CDR3 region has 13 residues. The trim removed 5 bases at V and 13 bases at J, leaving 11 bases unmatched. CDR1 is SEHNR, CDR2 FQNEAQ, per germline (reference sequence). CDR3 sequence: CASSPSRDRAGTF. CDR3 bases: TGTGCCAGCAGCCCAAGCCGGGACAGGGCGGGCACCTTC.

The chain combines TRBV7-2 with TRBJ1-4; tentative D call: TRBD1 (6 bases). Germline CDR1 reads SGHTA; CDR2 reads FQGNSA. The CDR3 is 14 amino acids. V was pared by 5 bases and J by 6 bases, with 13 bases between. CDR3 sequence (DNA): TGTGCCAGCAGCGCGCAGGGGAACGATGAAAAACTGTTTTTT. It yields the protein CASSAQGNDEKLFF.

This chain joins TRBV18 and TRBJ2-1; tentatively, D is TRBD2 (6 bases). The germline V and J ends were trimmed by 3 bases and 3 bases, with 12 bases remaining between them. The CDR3 totals 15 residues. Germline values: CDR1 KGHSH, CDR2 LQKENI. CDR3 protein: CASSPTVGGYNEQFF. CDR3 in DNA: TGTGCCAGCTCACCTACGGTGGGGGGCTACAATGAGCAGTTCTTC.

The rearrangement links TRBV7-2 to TRBJ2-5; D is unclear. Between the trimmed V and J ends, which lost 2 bases and 5 bases, there was a span of 6 bases. Germline assignment: CDR1 SGHTA and CDR2 FQGNSA. The CDR3 extends over 12 amino acids. The CDR3 DNA reads as TGTGCCAGCAGCTTATGGCTCGAGACCCAGTACTTC. Amino acids: CASSLWLETQYF.

V usage is TRBV5-1 and J usage is TRBJ2-1; D gene unclear. Trimming left V 1 base short and J 2 bases short, with 4 bases between. This CDR3 has 13 amino acids. The germline V gene has CDR1 SGHRS and CDR2 YFSETQ. The CDR3 DNA follows: TGCGCCAGCAGCTTGTTCACCTACAATGAGCAGTTCTTC. Its protein product is CASSLFTYNEQFF.

The chain employs TRBV6-2 or TRBV6-3 and TRBJ2-1; tentatively, D is TRBD2 (5 bases). The V end lost 6 bases, the J end lost 5 bases, and 14 bases lay between the germline ends. CDR1 is MNHEY and CDR2 is SVGEGT in the germline V gene. This CDR3 has 14 amino acids. CDR3 in DNA: TGTGCCAGCAGCGAGGCGGCTAGCCACAATGAGCAGTTCTTC. This encodes CASSEAASHNEQFF.

The chain recombines TRBV27 with TRBJ1-5; the match to TRBD1 covers 8 bases. CDR3 size: 15 residues. V lost 0 bases and J lost 7; bases outside the gene matches: 5. The germline V gene encodes CDR1 MNHEY and CDR2 SMNVEV (reference sequence). The CDR3 nucleotides read TGTGCCAGCAGTTTATCGGGGGACAGGTCGCAGCCCCAGCATTTT. Protein product: CASSLSGDRSQPQHF.

This chain uses TRBV28 with TRBJ1-1, with 9 bases identical to TRBD1. Germline values: CDR1 MDHEN, CDR2 SYDVKM. This CDR3 region has 15 residues. V shed 6 bases, J shed 1 base, and the junction held 6 bases outside the gene matches. For the CDR3, the DNA is TGTGCCAGCAGCTCACTGGACAGGGGGAACACTGAAGCTTTCTTT. This codes for CASSSLDRGNTEAFF.

This clone appeared once. The V gene is TRBV2, the J gene TRBJ2-3; perhaps TRBD2 as D (6 bases). Germline CDR1 and CDR2: SNHLY and FYNNEI. Trimming pared 0 bases from V and 1 base from J, leaving 8 bases between. The CDR3 runs 15 residues. The CDR3 here is CASSEAPGGTDTQYF. The CDR3 nucleotides read TGTGCCAGCAGTGAAGCGCCGGGGGGCACAGATACGCAGTATTTT.

The chain combines TRBV2 with TRBJ1-2; possible D gene TRBD1, 6 bases. Germline lookup yields CDR1 SNHLY and CDR2 FYNNEI. V dropped 6 bases and J dropped 4 bases, with 12 bases sitting between them. The CDR3 is made up of 13 amino acids. This chain's CDR3 is CASSKGGRYGYTF. The CDR3 nucleotides are TGTGCCAGCAGCAAAGGGGGACGCTATGGCTACACCTTC. The entire variable domain, with the rest obtained from reference TRBV2 and TRBJ1-2, is as follows: EPEVTQTPSHQVTQMGQEVILRCVPISNHLYFYWYRQILGQKVEFLVSFYNNEISEKSEIFDDQFSVERPDGSNFTLKIRSTKLEDSAMYFCASSKGGRYGYTFGSGTRLTVV.

This chain uses TRBV7-9 with TRBJ2-1; D is possibly TRBD2 (5 bases). This CDR3 spans 16 amino acids. Germline V gene data show CDR1 as SEHNR and CDR2 as FQNEAQ (reference sequence). The V end was cut by 1 base, the J end by 0 bases, with 10 bases between. The CDR3 sequence: CASSLVLGSSYNEQFF. CDR3 DNA: TGTGCCAGCAGCTTAGTTTTGGGGAGCTCCTACAATGAGCAGTTCTTC.

This clone was picked up a small number of times. CDR3 region: CATTSPPGGWHYGYTF. Here the CDR3 DNA reads TGTGCCACCACCTCGCCCCCGGGGGGTTGGCACTATGGCTACACCTTC. The chain is built from TRBV24-1 and TRBJ1-2; tentative D call: TRBD1 (5 bases). The germline CDR1 and CDR2 sequences are KGHDR and SFDVKD. Trimming took 8 bases from V and 3 from J, leaving 21 bases between them. This CDR3 spans 16 amino acids.

The chain has TRBV7-2 and TRBJ2-2; TRBD2 matches 13 bases. The CDR3 is 16 amino acids. The V gene end was trimmed by 3 bases and the J gene end by 6 bases; junction bases not matched to a gene: 4. Germline lookup yields CDR1 SGHTA and CDR2 FQGNSA. The CDR3: CASSFPGTSGAGELFF. CDR3 nucleotide sequence: TGTGCCAGCAGCTTCCCCGGGACTAGCGGGGCCGGGGAGCTGTTTTTT.

The V gene is TRBV11-1, the J gene TRBJ2-5; 7 bases line up with TRBD1. CDR1 is SGHAT and CDR2 is FQDESV in the germline V gene (reference sequence). The CDR3 totals 15 residues. J was trimmed by 5 bases and V by 4 bases; bases with no gene match: 10. The CDR3, as DNA: TGTGCCAGCAGCTCCCAGACAGGGAACTGGGAGACCCAGTACTTC. It yields the protein CASSSQTGNWETQYF.

The CDR3 DNA reads as TGTGCCAGCTCACAGACAGGGGGCGACGAGACCCAGTACTTC. Translating gives CASSQTGGDETQYF. The V call is TRBV18, the J call TRBJ2-5; 10 nucleotides align to TRBD1. CDR1 and CDR2 (germline): KGHSH, LQKENI. The CDR3 spans 14 residues. The V segment lost 4 bases and the J segment 5 bases; nucleotides outside the gene matches: 4.

This clone was counted a few times. The chain combines TRBV14 with TRBJ2-7, with 10 bases identical to TRBD1. The CDR3 runs 14 residues. V lost 4 bases to trimming and J lost 4 bases; unmatched junction nucleotides: 4. Germline CDR1 is SGHDN and CDR2 is FVKESK. The DNA of the CDR3 is TGTGCCAGCAGCCGTGACAGGGGGCCTTACGAGCAGTACTTC. Its translation: CASSRDRGPYEQYF. The entire variable domain, with the rest obtained from reference TRBV14 and TRBJ2-7, is as follows: EAGVTQFPSHSVIEKGQTVTLRCDPISGHDNLYWYRRVMGKEIKFLLHFVKESKQDESGMPNNRFLAERTGGTYSTLKVQPAELEDSGVYFCASSRDRGPYEQYFGPGTRLTVT.